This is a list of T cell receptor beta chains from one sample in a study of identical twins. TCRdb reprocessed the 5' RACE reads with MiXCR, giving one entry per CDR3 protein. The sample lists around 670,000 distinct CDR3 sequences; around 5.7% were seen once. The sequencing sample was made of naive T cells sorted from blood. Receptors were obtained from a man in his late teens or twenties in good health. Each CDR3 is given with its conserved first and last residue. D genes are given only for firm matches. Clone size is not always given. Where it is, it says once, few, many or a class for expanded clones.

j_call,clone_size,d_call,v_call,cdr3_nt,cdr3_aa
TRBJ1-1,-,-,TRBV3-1,TGTGCCAGCAGCCTATTAACCACTGAAGCTTTCTTT,CASSLLTTEAFF
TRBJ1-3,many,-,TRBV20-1,TGCAGTGCTAGATCACGCGGAAGCTCTGGAAACACCATATATTTT,CSARSRGSSGNTIYF
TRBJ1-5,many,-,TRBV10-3,TGTGCCATCAGTGAGTCGGTTGAACAGCCCCAGCATTTT,CAISESVEQPQHF
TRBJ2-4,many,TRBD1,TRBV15,TGTGCCACCAGCCCCTTGACAGGGCTGGTGGAGAACATTCAGTACTTC,CATSPLTGLVENIQYF
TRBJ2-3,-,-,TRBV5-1,TGCGCCAGCAACTTGGATTCCAGGGGCTCAGATACGCAGTATTTT,CASNLDSRGSDTQYF
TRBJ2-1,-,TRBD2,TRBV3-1,TGTGCCAGCAGCCCCCTCGAACGAGTTGGCGGGAGGGCCAATGAGCAGTTCTTC,CASSPLERVGGRANEQFF
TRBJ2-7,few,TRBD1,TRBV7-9,TGTGCCAGCAGCGCTCCGGGACAGTCCTACGAGCAGTACTTC,CASSAPGQSYEQYF
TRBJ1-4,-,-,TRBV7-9,TGTGCCAGTTCTGTCCTCCCAACAACTAATGAAAAACTGTTTTTT,CASSVLPTTNEKLFF
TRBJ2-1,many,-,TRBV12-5,TGTGCTAGTGGTAAGGACATCGGCCCTTACAATGAGCAGTTCTTC,CASGKDIGPYNEQFF
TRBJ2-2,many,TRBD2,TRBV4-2,TGTGCCAGCAGCCTCCGACTAGCGGGAGGGCCCACCGGGGAGCTGTTTTTT,CASSLRLAGGPTGELFF
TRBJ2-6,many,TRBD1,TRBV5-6,TGTGCCAGCAGCCTCGGACAGGGGGTGCTATCTGGGGCCAACGTCCTGACTTTC,CASSLGQGVLSGANVLTF
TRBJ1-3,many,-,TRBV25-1,TGTGCCAGCAGTTCAAAAGGAGGGGTCGGGTCTGGAAACACCATATATTTT,CASSSKGGVGSGNTIYF
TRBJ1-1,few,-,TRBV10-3,TGTGCCCATCGTCAGGGTGAAAGGACTGAAGCTTTCTTT,CAHRQGERTEAFF
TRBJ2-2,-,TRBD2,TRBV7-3,TGTGCCAGCAGTTCCTCGACTAGCGGGAGATATACCGGGGAGCTGTTTTTT,CASSSSTSGRYTGELFF
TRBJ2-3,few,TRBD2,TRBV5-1,TGCGCCAGCAGCTTAGTAGCGGGACCGTCAGATACGCAGTATTTT,CASSLVAGPSDTQYF
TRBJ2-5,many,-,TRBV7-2,TGTGCCAGCAGCCCCGGAGGGCGGAACCAAGAGACCCAGTACTTC,CASSPGGRNQETQYF
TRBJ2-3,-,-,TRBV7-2,TGTGCCAGCAGCTTAAGGGAGACGCGGTATTTT,CASSLRETRYF
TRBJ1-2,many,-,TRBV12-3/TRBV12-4,TGTGCCAGCAGCCTGGGTTGGGGATGGCTATATGGCTACACCTTC,CASSLGWGWLYGYTF